This T cell receptor beta chain was sequenced during a study of vaccination effects on CD4 cells after COVID-19. Notes on the study in general: Small numbers of convalescent patients limited the study. It also lacked early post-infection timepoints.

Germline-derived CDR1 and CDR2 are SNHLY and FYNNEI. V shed 10 bases and J shed 2 bases, with 14 bases lying between them. CDR3 size: 14 residues. Peptide-pool stimulation followed by sequencing identified expanded antigen-specific CD4+ clonotypes in the ViraFEST assay. An approximately 10-day culture period preceded the isolation of CD4+ T cells. The cohort was immunized with two doses of either the BNT162b2 or mRNA-1273 vaccine. This clone was observed a few times. What it binds is unknown. The repertoire was sequenced with immunoSEQ multiplex PCR; TCRdb's copy has only in-frame clones and lacks some. Among tens of thousands of clones, under 85% were seen once, and the ten largest hold about 0.86%.

The sequencing here drew on CD4+ T cells from PBMCs cultured with HCoV-OC43 spike peptides, taken after COVID-19 vaccination. As for subset: HCoV-OC43 spike overlapping peptide pool stimulation. The chain combines TRBV2 with TRBJ1-4; D is perhaps TRBD1 (6 bases). The TCR comes from a human donor who received a COVID-19 vaccine. The CDR3 here is CATRRGNTNEKLFF. The CDR3 nucleotides read TGTGCCACCCGGAGGGGGAACACTAATGAAAAACTGTTTTTT. The whole variable domain, remainder taken from reference TRBV2 and TRBJ1-4, is EPEVTQTPSHQVTQMGQEVILRCVPISNHLYFYWYRQILGQKVEFLVSFYNNEISEKSEIFDDQFSVERPDGSNFTLKIRSTKLEDSAMYFCATRRGNTNEKLFFGSGTQLSVL.